What follows are 31 T cell receptor beta chains derived from one specimen sequenced in a study of cytomegalovirus exposure and HLA in healthy donors. The primer mix had 60 Vbeta and 13 Jbeta primers. Sequencing was performed with immunoSEQ multiplex PCR; in TCRdb, only in-frame clones are kept and a portion is missing. The table has some 270,000 clones, 80% seen once; the top ten hold about 0.3%. Sequencing was done on a sample of PBMCs. The receptor source for this set is a girl between 2 and 10 years old in good health and CMV-seronegative.

CDR3 region: CASGRVYGYTF. The CDR3 DNA sequence: TGTGCCAGCGGGAGGGTTTATGGCTACACCTTC. The V gene is TRBV6-5, the J gene TRBJ1-2, with D uncertain. Looked up from germline, CDR1 is MNHEY and CDR2 is SVGAGI. Between the trimmed V and J ends, which lost 8 bases and 5 bases, there was a span of 9 bases. The CDR3 has 11 residues.

This clone was seen a handful of times. The V and J genes are TRBV29-1 and TRBJ2-5, with 8 bases lining up with TRBD1. Trimming at V came to 5 bases and at J to 0 bases, leaving 8 bases not matched to a gene. The germline V gene encodes CDR1 SQVTM and CDR2 ANQGSEA. CDR3 length: 15 amino acids. This CDR3 reads CSVRPGQGDQETQYF. In nucleotides, the CDR3 is TGCAGCGTTCGTCCTGGACAGGGCGACCAAGAGACCCAGTACTTC.

The chain carries TRBV5-6 and TRBJ2-1, with 11 bases matching TRBD2. This CDR3 comprises 15 residues. V was pared by 3 bases and J by 5 bases, with 4 bases of the junction left unmatched. Germline CDR1 reads SGHDT; CDR2 reads YYEEEE. The DNA of the CDR3 is TGTGCCAGCAGCTGGGCGGGACTAGCGGACAATGAGCAGTTCTTC. It codes for CASSWAGLADNEQFF. Filled out from reference TRBV5-6 and TRBJ2-1, the complete variable domain reads DAGVTQSPTHLIKTRGQQVTLRCSPKSGHDTVSWYQQALGQGPQFIFQYYEEEERQRGNFPDRFSGHQFPNYSSELNVNALLLGDSALYLCASSWAGLADNEQFFGPGTRLTVL.

This clone was observed once. The chain combines TRBV10-3 with TRBJ1-3, with D possibly matching TRBD1 (6 bases). CDR3 length: 13 residues. Trimming shortened V by 6 bases and J by 4 bases, and 10 bases separated the two germline ends. CDR1 ENHRY and CDR2 SYGVKD come from the germline V gene. CDR3 loop: CAISGTPGNTIYF. The CDR3 DNA is TGTGCCATCAGCGGGACACCCGGAAACACCATATATTTT.

The chain uses TRBV6-5 and TRBJ2-1; TRBD1 matches at 11 bases. This CDR3 is built from 15 residues. The V and J ends lost 3 bases and 9 bases, in that order; junction bases with no gene match: 7. The germline V gene encodes CDR1 MNHEY and CDR2 SVGAGI. DNA for the CDR3: TGTGCCAGCAGTTATAGGACAGGGGGCTTCGGTGAGCAGTTCTTC. This encodes CASSYRTGGFGEQFF.

V usage is TRBV5-1 and J usage is TRBJ2-7, with TRBD1 matching over 10 bases. V dropped 5 bases and J dropped 0; count of bases not matched to a gene: 5. The CDR3 runs 15 residues. Germline V gives CDR1 SGHRS, CDR2 YFSETQ. CDR3 residues: CASRWDRGGSYEQYF. CDR3 nucleotides: TGCGCCAGCAGGTGGGACAGGGGTGGCTCCTACGAGCAGTACTTC. The full variable domain, in which reference TRBV5-1 and TRBJ2-7 provide the parts outside the CDR3, is KAGVTQTPRYLIKTRGQQVTLSCSPISGHRSVSWYQQTPGQGLQFLFEYFSETQRNKGNFPGRFSGRQFSNSRSEMNVSTLELGDSALYLCASRWDRGGSYEQYFGPGTRLTVT.

The chain combines TRBV7-6 with TRBJ1-1, with D unresolved. The V end lost 0 bases, the J end lost 4 bases, and 18 bases lay between the germline ends. Per germline, CDR1 SGHVS and CDR2 FNYEAQ. The CDR3 is made up of 17 amino acids. CDR3 protein: CASSLAGEGRGATEAFF. CDR3 coding DNA: TGTGCCAGCAGCTTAGCCGGAGAGGGCCGCGGAGCCACTGAAGCTTTCTTT.

The V and J genes are TRBV9 and TRBJ2-7; 8 bases align to TRBD2. CDR3 length equals 17 residues. Germline values: CDR1 SGDLS, CDR2 YYNGEE. The V segment lost 1 base and the J segment 0 bases; nucleotides outside the gene matches: 9. The CDR3 DNA reads TGTGCCAGCAGCGTAAGTCCCCAGCGGGGGAGCTCCTACGAGCAGTACTTC. Translation gives CASSVSPQRGSSYEQYF.

Remarks on this clone: The junction departs from germline at one end; a sequencing error may be responsible. The J gene is TRBJ2-1, the V gene TRBV27; unclear D gene. Per the germline V gene, CDR1 is MNHEY and CDR2 is SMNVEV (reference sequence). This CDR3 region has 16 residues. As DNA, the CDR3 is TGTGCCAGCAGTATTTGGAGTATCGCCTCCCACAATGAGCAGTTCTTC. Its protein product is CASSIWSIASHNEQFF.

V and J are TRBV2 and TRBJ2-3; maybe TRBD1 (6 bases). CDR3 length: 15 amino acids. Trimming pared 0 bases from V and 4 bases from J, leaving 11 bases between. Germline V lookup: CDR1 SNHLY, CDR2 FYNNEI. CDR3 nucleotide sequence: TGTGCCAGCAGTGAAGCGAGGGGGTATTCAGATACGCAGTATTTT. Residues: CASSEARGYSDTQYF.

The chain recombines TRBV19 with TRBJ1-2; 11 bases match TRBD1. The CDR3 runs 16 residues. Germline lookup yields CDR1 LNHDA and CDR2 SQIVND (reference sequence). V shed 4 bases, J shed 0 bases, and the junction held 4 bases outside the gene matches. Here the CDR3 reads CASSNPGQGANYGYTF. DNA for the CDR3: TGTGCCAGTAGTAACCCGGGACAGGGGGCTAACTATGGCTACACCTTC.

V gene TRBV27 combines with J gene TRBJ1-6; a possible D gene is TRBD1 (5 bases). The CDR3 spans 22 residues. V shed 3 bases and J shed 2 bases, with 29 bases lying between them. Germline CDR1 MNHEY, CDR2 SMNVEV (reference sequence). The CDR3 sequence is CASSFLGWGDLKGGPYNSPLHF. The CDR3 DNA sequence: TGTGCCAGCAGTTTTTTAGGTTGGGGGGACCTAAAAGGAGGTCCCTATAATTCACCCCTCCACTTT.

The CDR3 protein is CASSDGQTYNEQFF. The CDR3 DNA follows: TGCGCCAGCAGTGATGGACAGACCTACAATGAGCAGTTCTTC. V and J are TRBV5-1 and TRBJ2-1; D is possibly TRBD1 (6 bases). The length of the CDR3 is 14 residues. Germline V gene data show CDR1 as SGHRS and CDR2 as YFSETQ. V lost 5 bases and J lost 2, with 11 bases in between.

The V and J genes are TRBV5-8 and TRBJ2-5; no definite D call. The CDR3 contains 13 residues. Germline assignment: CDR1 SGHTS and CDR2 YDEGEE. Trimming stripped 7 bases from V and 2 bases from J, with 12 bases between. CDR3 protein: CASGRQQQETQYF. The CDR3 DNA reads TGTGCCAGCGGAAGACAACAGCAAGAGACCCAGTACTTC.

This chain's CDR3 is CATSRGTGVSLRNSPLHF. The DNA for the CDR3 is TGTGCCACCAGCAGGGGGACAGGGGTATCCCTCCGGAACTCACCCCTCCACTTT. V gene TRBV15 combines with J gene TRBJ1-6, with 10 bases aligning to TRBD1. Germline-derived CDR1 and CDR2 are LNHNV and YYDKDF (reference sequence). This CDR3 region has 18 residues. Unmatched junction bases numbered 15, after V lost 3 bases and J lost 10 bases.

The chain combines TRBV2 with TRBJ1-5; D is unresolved. Germline V lookup: CDR1 SNHLY, CDR2 FYNNEI. The CDR3 spans 13 residues. V lost 7 bases to trimming and J lost 0 bases, with 7 bases between them. CDR3 sequence reads: CASTVYSNQPQHF. Here the CDR3 DNA reads TGTGCCAGCACGGTGTATAGCAATCAGCCCCAGCATTTT.

The chain couples TRBV2 to TRBJ1-5; no clear D gene. The V end was cut by 7 bases, the J end by 2 bases, with 15 bases between. From germline, CDR1 is SNHLY and CDR2 FYNNEI. CDR3 size: 15 residues. Written as DNA, the CDR3 is TGTGCCAGCAACCCTAATTACCGGGGCAATCAGCCCCAGCATTTT. It encodes CASNPNYRGNQPQHF.

This sequence joins TRBV5-1 and TRBJ1-2; TRBD1 is a possible D gene (6 bases). Between the trimmed V and J ends, which lost 1 base and 6 bases, there was a span of 13 bases. The V gene's germline CDR1 is SGHRS and CDR2 YFSETQ. The length of the CDR3 is 14 residues. CDR3 residues: CASSLTGQRDGYTF. CDR3 DNA: TGCGCCAGCAGCTTGACAGGGCAGAGGGATGGCTACACCTTC.

V gene TRBV30 combines with J gene TRBJ1-4; perhaps TRBD1 as D (5 bases). The V gene's germline CDR1 is GTSNPN and CDR2 SVGIG (reference sequence). The CDR3 runs to 15 residues. V was trimmed by 3 bases and J by 6 bases, leaving 17 bases between them. As DNA, the CDR3 is TGTGCCTGGAGGTATTTAAAGGGGCTATATGAAAAACTGTTTTTT. The encoded protein is CAWRYLKGLYEKLFF.

This rearrangement joins TRBV7-4 to TRBJ2-2; 7 bases match TRBD1. CDR3 size: 16 residues. The J segment lost 9 bases and the V segment lost 5 bases, leaving 15 bases of the junction unmatched. CDR1 and CDR2 (germline): SGHVT, SQSDAQ. DNA of the CDR3: TGTGCCAGCAGCCCGAAAGGGGGCGTAATCAGACGGGAGCTGTTTTTT. Protein sequence: CASSPKGGVIRRELFF.

This chain joins TRBV28 and TRBJ2-7; TRBD2 agrees at 8 bases. The CDR3 sequence is 14 residues long. Trimming took 2 bases from V and 13 from J; bases not matched to a gene: 13. Germline CDR1 is MDHEN and CDR2 is SYDVKM. The CDR3 DNA follows: TGTGCCAGCAGTTTAGGTAATCCGCGGGGGGCGATATACTTC. It codes for CASSLGNPRGAIYF.

The chain recombines TRBV5-6 with TRBJ2-2, with 7 bases fitting TRBD1. CDR3 length equals 16 residues. Germline-derived CDR1 and CDR2 are SGHDT and YYEEEE. The V and J ends lost 2 bases and 5 bases, in that order; junction bases with no gene match: 9. The CDR3 protein is CASSFLGGAWTGELFF. CDR3 nucleotides: TGTGCCAGCAGCTTTTTAGGGGGCGCGTGGACCGGGGAGCTGTTTTTT.

This chain uses TRBV28 with TRBJ1-1; D is undetermined. The CDR3 has 15 residues. Germline V gene data show CDR1 as MDHEN and CDR2 as SYDVKM. V lost 3 bases and J 5 bases, leaving 16 bases between the germline ends. DNA for the CDR3: TGTGCCAGCAGTTTGGGTTGGGCGGGTGGAACTGAAGCTTTCTTT. Amino acids: CASSLGWAGGTEAFF.

CDR3 nucleotides: TGTGCCAGCAGTTTGACAGGGGGCCTTCCCCTGTATGGCTACACCTTC. It specifies CASSLTGGLPLYGYTF. This sequence joins TRBV28 and TRBJ1-2; 10 nucleotides match TRBD1. Looked up from germline, CDR1 is MDHEN and CDR2 is SYDVKM. V shed 3 bases, J shed 5 bases, and the junction held 9 bases outside the gene matches. This CDR3 is 16 amino acids long.

The chain uses TRBV25-1 and TRBJ1-2, with D possibly being TRBD1 (5 bases). The germline V gene encodes CDR1 MGHDK and CDR2 SYGVNS. The V and J ends lost 1 base and 3 bases respectively, with 9 bases between them. The CDR3 sequence is 14 residues long. The CDR3 sequence: CASSESGRDYGYTF. In DNA form, the CDR3 reads TGTGCCAGCAGTGAATCCGGCAGGGACTATGGCTACACCTTC.

The chain employs TRBV6-4 and TRBJ2-1; 7 bases agree with TRBD2. Germline CDR1 MRHNA, CDR2 SNTAGT. With 6 bases clipped from V and 3 bases from J, the junction kept 8 bases outside the gene matches. This CDR3 has 15 amino acids. The CDR3 reads CASSSSGGSYNEQFF. CDR3 DNA: TGTGCCAGCAGCTCGTCTGGCGGGAGCTACAATGAGCAGTTCTTC.

This chain uses TRBV7-9 with TRBJ1-6; maybe TRBD1 (6 bases). Per the germline V gene, CDR1 is SEHNR and CDR2 is FQNEAQ (reference sequence). This CDR3 is 15 amino acids long. Deletions cut 4 bases from V and 7 bases from J, with 14 bases between. This CDR3 is CASSSPDRTNSPLHF. The CDR3 DNA follows: TGTGCCAGCAGCTCCCCGGACAGAACCAATTCACCCCTCCACTTT.

The CDR3 sequence is CASSEREGTEAFF. CDR3 coding DNA: TGTGCCAGCAGTGAAAGGGAGGGGACTGAAGCTTTCTTT. V and J are TRBV2 and TRBJ1-1, with D maybe TRBD1 (5 bases). This CDR3 contains 13 residues. CDR1 and CDR2 (germline): SNHLY, FYNNEI. V was shortened by 2 bases and J by 5 bases, with 9 bases between the two germline ends. The full variable domain, with the rest looked up from reference TRBV2 and TRBJ1-1, is EPEVTQTPSHQVTQMGQEVILRCVPISNHLYFYWYRQILGQKVEFLVSFYNNEISEKSEIFDDQFSVERPDGSNFTLKIRSTKLEDSAMYFCASSEREGTEAFFGQGTRLTVV.

This chain connects TRBV19 to TRBJ2-7; 14 bases agree with TRBD2. V was clipped by 5 bases and J by 3 bases; unmatched bases: 6. Germline CDR1 LNHDA, CDR2 SQIVND (reference sequence). CDR3 length: 16 residues. The CDR3 region has the DNA TGTGCCAGTAGTGATCCGGGACTAGCGGGAGTCTACGAGCAGTACTTC. Residues: CASSDPGLAGVYEQYF. Filled out from reference TRBV19 and TRBJ2-7, the complete variable domain reads DGGITQSPKYLFRKEGQNVTLSCEQNLNHDAMYWYRQDPGQGLRLIYYSQIVNDFQKGDIAEGYSVSREKKESFPLTVTSAQKNPTAFYLCASSDPGLAGVYEQYFGPGTRLTVT.

The chain joins TRBV19 to TRBJ2-5; TRBD1 aligns across 8 bases. J was trimmed by 5 bases and V by 3 bases; bases with no gene match: 11. Per the germline V gene, CDR1 is LNHDA and CDR2 is SQIVND (reference sequence). CDR3 length: 16 residues. CDR3 residues: CASSMGLDRGRETQYF. The CDR3 region has the DNA TGTGCCAGTAGTATGGGGCTTGACAGGGGCAGGGAGACCCAGTACTTC.

The V and J genes are TRBV9 and TRBJ2-2; 9 nucleotides line up with TRBD1. Germline V gene data show CDR1 as SGDLS and CDR2 as YYNGEE. With 2 bases clipped from V and 4 bases from J, the junction kept 6 bases outside the gene matches. The CDR3 totals 16 residues. The CDR3 spells CASSVQGQGSTGELFF. The CDR3, as DNA: TGTGCCAGCAGCGTCCAGGGACAGGGCTCCACCGGGGAGCTGTTTTTT.